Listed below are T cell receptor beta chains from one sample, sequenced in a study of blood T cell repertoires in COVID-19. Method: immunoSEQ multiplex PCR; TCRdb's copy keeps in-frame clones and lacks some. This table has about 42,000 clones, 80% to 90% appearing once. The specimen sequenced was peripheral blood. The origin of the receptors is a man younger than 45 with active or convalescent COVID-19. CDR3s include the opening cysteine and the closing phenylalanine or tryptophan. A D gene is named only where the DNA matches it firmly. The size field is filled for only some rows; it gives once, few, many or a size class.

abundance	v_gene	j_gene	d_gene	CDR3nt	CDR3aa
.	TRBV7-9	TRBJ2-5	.	TGTGCCAGCAGCGTGGGGTCGGGGATGGAGACCCAGTACTTC	CASSVGSGMETQYF
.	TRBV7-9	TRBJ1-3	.	TGTGCCAGCACCAAGAAGGGGGTTACTGGAAACACCATATATTTT	CASTKKGVTGNTIYF
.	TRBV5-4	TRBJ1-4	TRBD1	TGTGCCAGCAGCTTGGACAGGGGGGCCGAAAAACTGTTTTTT	CASSLDRGAEKLFF
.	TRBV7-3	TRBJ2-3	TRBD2	TGTGCCAGCAGCTTAAGCGGGGGGAGGACAGATACGCAGTATTTT	CASSLSGGRTDTQYF
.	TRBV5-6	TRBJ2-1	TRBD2	TGTGCCAGCATGGCGGGGGGGTGGAATGAGCAGTTCTTC	CASMAGGWNEQFF
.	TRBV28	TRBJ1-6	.	TGTGCCAGCAGCCGACCGCGGAGATCCCAGAGCTCCTATAATTCACCCCTCCACTTT	CASSRPRRSQSSYNSPLHF
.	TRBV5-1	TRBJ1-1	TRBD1	TGCGCCAGCAGCCCCGGACAGGGGGCAGATGAAGCTTTCTTT	CASSPGQGADEAFF
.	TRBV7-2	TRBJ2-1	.	TGTGCCAGCAGCTTAGTTTGGAGCTCCTACAATGAGCAGTTCTTC	CASSLVWSSYNEQFF
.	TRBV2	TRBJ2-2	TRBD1	TGTGCCACGTTTGAACAACTCCGGGACAGGGGTACCGGGGAGCTGTTTTTT	CATFEQLRDRGTGELFF
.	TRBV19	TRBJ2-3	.	TGTGCCAGTACCGTAGTTGGCACAGATACGCAGTATTTT	CASTVVGTDTQYF
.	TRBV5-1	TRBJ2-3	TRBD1	TGCGCCAGCAGCTTGGGAGGGACAGGGTACACAGATACGCAGTATTTT	CASSLGGTGYTDTQYF
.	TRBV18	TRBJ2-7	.	TGTGCCAGCTCACCGGACGGGGTTCCCTACGAGCAGTACTTC	CASSPDGVPYEQYF
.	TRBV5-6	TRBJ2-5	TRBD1	TGTGCCAGCAGCTGGTCGACAGGGACAGAGACCCAGTACTTC	CASSWSTGTETQYF
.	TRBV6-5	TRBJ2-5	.	TGTGCCAGCAGTTGGGGCAGGCAGGAGACCCAGTACTTC	CASSWGRQETQYF
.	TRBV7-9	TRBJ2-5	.	TGTGCCAGCAGCTTAAGGGGCCCGGGCGGAGAGACCCAGTACTTC	CASSLRGPGGETQYF
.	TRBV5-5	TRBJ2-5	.	TGTGCCAGCAGCCCCGGGACAACGCAAGAGACCCAGTACTTC	CASSPGTTQETQYF
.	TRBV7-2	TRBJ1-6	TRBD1	TGTGCCAGCAGCTTAAAGGGGGCGCATTCACCCCTCCACTTT	CASSLKGAHSPLHF
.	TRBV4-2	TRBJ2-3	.	TGTGCCAGCAGCCAAGGATGGTCAGGGCAAGGGACAGATACGCAGTATTTT	CASSQGWSGQGTDTQYF
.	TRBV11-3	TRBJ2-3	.	TGTGCCAGCAGCCGGACGGGGGAGGGCACAGATACGCAGTATTTT	CASSRTGEGTDTQYF
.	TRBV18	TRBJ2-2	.	TGTGCCAGCTCACCAGACAGAACCGGGGAGCTGTTTTTT	CASSPDRTGELFF
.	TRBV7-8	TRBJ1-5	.	TGTGCCAGCAGCCCCCGGGGTCAGCCCCAGCATTTT	CASSPRGQPQHF
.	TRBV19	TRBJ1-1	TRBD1	TGTGCCAGTAGCCGACGGACAGGGGATCGTACTGAAGCTTTCTTT	CASSRRTGDRTEAFF
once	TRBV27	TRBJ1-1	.	TGTGCCAGCAGTCCCCGGGTCCATGAAACGGAAGCTTTCTTT	CASSPRVHETEAFF
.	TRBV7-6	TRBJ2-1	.	TGTGCCAGCAGCTTAGGTCCAGGGGTCTACAATGAGCAGTTCTTC	CASSLGPGVYNEQFF
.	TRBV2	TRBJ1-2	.	TGTGCCAGCAGGGCCGGGTCACATTCTAACTATGGCTACACCTTC	CASRAGSHSNYGYTF
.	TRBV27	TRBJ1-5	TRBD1	TGTGCCAGCAGCCGACAGGGTGTGAATCAGCCCCAGCATTTT	CASSRQGVNQPQHF
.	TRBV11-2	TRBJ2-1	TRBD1	TGTGCCAGCAGCCATACAGGGGGAATCTCCTACAATGAGCAGTTCTTC	CASSHTGGISYNEQFF
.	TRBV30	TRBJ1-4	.	TGTGCCTGGAGCGCCGGGATTCCCACCGAGGAGGATGAAAAACTGTTTTTT	CAWSAGIPTEEDEKLFF
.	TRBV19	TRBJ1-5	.	TGTGCCAGTAGTGTACAGGGCACTTTTCAGCCCCAGCATTTT	CASSVQGTFQPQHF
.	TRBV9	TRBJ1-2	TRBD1	TGTGCCAGCAGCGTAGCCCTCGGACAGGGAGGCAGCTACACCTTC	CASSVALGQGGSYTF
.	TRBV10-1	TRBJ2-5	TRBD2	TGCGCCAGCAGCGCGGGACTAGCGGGAGCAGAGACCCAGTACTTC	CASSAGLAGAETQYF